The rows below give T cell receptor beta chains drawn from one sample of a study of T cells in Graves' hyperthyroidism and ophthalmopathy. A single record per CDR3 protein comes from TCRdb applying MiXCR to the multiplex PCR reads. This table holds some 800,000 distinct CDR3 sequences, 38% found once. The sequenced sample was blood. These receptor sequences come from a young man with Graves' hyperthyroidism. The CDR3 runs from the conserved cysteine through the conserved F or W. Fields, in order: V gene, D gene, clone size, J gene, CDR3 DNA, CDR3 protein. D genes are given only for firm matches. Clone size is shown for a subset of rows, as once, few, many or a class of expanded clone.

TRBV12-3/TRBV12-4,NA,many,TRBJ1-2,TGTGCCAGCGTTAAAGACCGTAGCTATGGCTACACCTTC,CASVKDRSYGYTF
TRBV7-7,NA,many,TRBJ2-2,TGTGCTAGCAGCAGAACACACACCGGGGAGCTGTTTTTT,CASSRTHTGELFF
TRBV10-3,NA,NA,TRBJ1-4,TGTGCCAGCAGTTACTCTCCAGGCAGGAATGAAAAACTGTTTTTT,CASSYSPGRNEKLFF
TRBV29-1,NA,NA,TRBJ2-2,TGCAGTGTTCAGGACGTGGCCGGGGAGCTGTTTTTT,CSVQDVAGELFF
TRBV12-3/TRBV12-4,NA,few,TRBJ1-2,TGTGCCAGCAGTTTAACCGCCGGGTATGGCTACACCTTC,CASSLTAGYGYTF
TRBV7-3,TRBD2,few,TRBJ2-7,TGTGCCAGCAGCGCAGGCGAGACTAGCGAGTCCTACGAGCAGTACTTC,CASSAGETSESYEQYF
TRBV10-3,TRBD2,many,TRBJ2-7,TGTGCCATCAGTGAGACCCAGACTAGCGGGTACTCCTCCGAGCAGTACTTC,CAISETQTSGYSSEQYF
TRBV10-3,NA,NA,TRBJ1-1,TGTGCCAGCATGGTTACAGGATACCGGAACACTGAAGCTTTCTTT,CASMVTGYRNTEAFF
TRBV7-9,NA,NA,TRBJ1-1,TGTGCCAGCTCACCACGGCAGGGGAGAGACACTGAAGCTTTCTTT,CASSPRQGRDTEAFF
TRBV5-8,NA,few,TRBJ1-4,TGTGCCAGCAGCCAAAGTACAAATGAAAAACTGTTTTTT,CASSQSTNEKLFF
TRBV29-1,NA,NA,TRBJ1-4,TGCAGCGTTGCCAGGGAGGGGGAAACCCTCTTTTTT,CSVAREGETLFF
TRBV15,TRBD1,many,TRBJ1-1,TGTGCCACCAGCCGGTGGGACAGGAGGACTGAAGCTTTCTTT,CATSRWDRRTEAFF
TRBV9,TRBD2,NA,TRBJ2-2,TGTGCCAGCAGCCCGCGGACTAGCGGGGGGGAAAGGGTAACCGGGGAGCTGTTTTTT,CASSPRTSGGERVTGELFF
TRBV19,TRBD1,NA,TRBJ2-7,TGTGCCAGCAGCCCGACTGGGACAGGGTCCAACGAGCAGTACTTC,CASSPTGTGSNEQYF
TRBV14,NA,NA,TRBJ2-5,TGTGCCAGCAGCCAAGACCCGCTGGTGTACCAAGAGACCCAGTACTTC,CASSQDPLVYQETQYF
TRBV7-3,TRBD1,NA,TRBJ1-2,TGCGCCAGCAGCCCCTTTGACACAGGGGATGGCTACACCTTC,CASSPFDTGDGYTF
TRBV6-1,NA,NA,TRBJ1-1,TGTGCCAGCAGGAGAGACAGTCTGATGAACACTGAAGCTTTCTTT,CASRRDSLMNTEAFF
TRBV7-6,NA,many,TRBJ2-7,TGTGCCAGCAGCAAAGGGGGTGAGAGCTCCGAGCAGTACTTC,CASSKGGESSEQYF
TRBV29-1,TRBD2,many,TRBJ2-7,TGCAGCGTTATAGGACTAGCGGGAACACTGGTCCGGCAGTACTTC,CSVIGLAGTLVRQYF
TRBV5-8,NA,many,TRBJ1-6,TGTGCCAGCAGCTCGGGACTCTATAATTCACCCCTCCACTTT,CASSSGLYNSPLHF
TRBV29-1,TRBD1,many,TRBJ2-7,TGCAGCGTTCGGGACAGGGTCACTAAGGAGCAGTACTTC,CSVRDRVTKEQYF
TRBV7-9,NA,many,TRBJ1-4,TGTGCCAGCAGCTTAACTCGAGAAAAACTGTTTTTT,CASSLTREKLFF
TRBV7-2,NA,NA,TRBJ2-3,TGTGCCAGCAGCTTAATGGGCGGTTACACAGATACGCAGTATTTT,CASSLMGGYTDTQYF
TRBV15,NA,many,TRBJ2-2,TGTGCCACCAGCAGAGATGTCGACACCGGGGAGCTGTTTTTT,CATSRDVDTGELFF
TRBV19,TRBD2,NA,TRBJ2-5,TGTGCCAGCGGGAGACTAGCGGGGACCCAAGAGACCCAGTACTTC,CASGRLAGTQETQYF
TRBV2,NA,NA,TRBJ2-5,TGTGCCACCCGCCCGGGCCCGGAAGAGACCCAGTACTTC,CATRPGPEETQYF
TRBV20-1,NA,few,TRBJ1-5,TGCAGTGCCCAAAAAGATAGCAATCAGCCCCAGCATTTT,CSAQKDSNQPQHF
TRBV7-9,NA,NA,TRBJ1-4,TGTGCCAGCAGCCCCCCCGACAATGAAAAACTGTTTTTT,CASSPPDNEKLFF
TRBV29-1,NA,NA,TRBJ2-7,TGCAGCGTTAAGGGGAGGATGGACTACGAGCAGTACTTC,CSVKGRMDYEQYF
TRBV7-9,TRBD1,NA,TRBJ1-1,TGTGCCAGCAGCTTAGGACGGGGACAGTTGGTTAGGACTGAAGCTTTCTTT,CASSLGRGQLVRTEAFF
TRBV7-9,NA,NA,TRBJ1-1,TGTGCCAGCAGCTTTGGACAGACGGACACTGAAGCTTTCTTT,CASSFGQTDTEAFF
TRBV5-1,NA,NA,TRBJ2-6,TGCGCCAGCTCCGGGGCCCTCTCTGGGGCCAACGTCCTGACTTTC,CASSGALSGANVLTF
TRBV14,NA,many,TRBJ2-6,TGTGCCAGCAGCCAGAGCCCAGGGACTGGGGCCAACGTCCTGACTTTC,CASSQSPGTGANVLTF